Below are 18 T cell receptor beta chains sequenced from a single sample in a study of blood T cells in healthy people across ages. Primers used in a second PCR of about 6 to 11 cycles were a sample-barcoded 5' primer and a J-beta primer mix. TCRdb re-called the 5' RACE reads with MiXCR, one entry per CDR3 protein. Seen here are 550,000 to 750,000 distinct CDR3 sequences, roughly 20% observed once, and the top ten hold approximately 3.6%. Sequencing was performed on blood. The source of these receptors is a man aged 65 to 79 in good health.

This chain uses TRBV20-1 with TRBJ2-5, with TRBD2 matching 10 bases. The end of the DNA fits TRBJ2-7 better, so the J call may be wrong. The CDR3 is 15 residues long. Germline V gene sequence: CDR1 DFQATT, CDR2 SNEGSKA (reference sequence). The CDR3 DNA sequence: TGCAGTGCTAGAGAGGGACTAGCGTCCTCCTACGAGCAGTACTTC. Translation: CSAREGLASSYEQYF.

This clonotype was seen just once. The chain has TRBV5-5 and TRBJ2-1; 7 bases agree with TRBD2. V gave up 5 bases and J gave up 9 bases; unmatched junction bases: 14. This CDR3 comprises 15 residues. The germline V gene encodes CDR1 SGHKS and CDR2 YYEKEE (reference sequence). CDR3 DNA sequence: TGTGCCAGCAGAAATCCCGGACTAGACGGGGGTGAGCAGTTCTTC. Encoded protein: CASRNPGLDGGEQFF.

This clonotype showed up just a few times. CDR3 bases: TGCGCCAGCAGCTTGGCTGTGCCCGGACAGTACCAAGAGACCCAGTACTTC. This codes for CASSLAVPGQYQETQYF. This rearrangement joins TRBV5-1 to TRBJ2-5; possibly TRBD1 for D (6 bases). The CDR3 is 17 amino acids. V gave up 0 bases and J gave up 0 bases, with 15 bases separating them. CDR1 and CDR2 (germline): SGHRS, YFSETQ. The variable domain in full, completed from reference TRBV5-1 and TRBJ2-5, reads KAGVTQTPRYLIKTRGQQVTLSCSPISGHRSVSWYQQTPGQGLQFLFEYFSETQRNKGNFPGRFSGRQFSNSRSEMNVSTLELGDSALYLCASSLAVPGQYQETQYFGPGTRLLVL.

This clonotype was detected only a few times. The V and J genes are TRBV29-1 and TRBJ1-5; 7 nucleotides line up with TRBD1. Looked up from germline, CDR1 is SQVTM and CDR2 is ANQGSEA. CDR3 length: 13 residues. Unmatched junction bases numbered 4, after V lost 4 bases and J lost 4 bases. The CDR3 here is CSVVSGGNQPQHF. CDR3 DNA sequence: TGCAGCGTTGTTTCAGGGGGGAATCAGCCCCAGCATTTT.

There are a few counts of this clonotype. The rearrangement uses TRBV4-2 and TRBJ2-3; maybe TRBD2 (6 bases). V lost 2 bases to trimming and J lost 4 bases, with 13 bases between them. Germline loops: CDR1 LGHNA, CDR2 YNFKEQ. The CDR3 covers 15 residues. CDR3 protein: CASSQPSDRPDTQYF. In DNA form, the CDR3 reads TGTGCCAGCAGCCAACCTAGCGACCGCCCAGATACGCAGTATTTT.

In this sample, this clonotype turned up a few times. V usage is TRBV4-1 and J usage is TRBJ1-2; no reliable D call. V was cut by 0 bases and J by 2 bases, with 7 bases left in between. The CDR3 covers 14 residues. Germline assignment: CDR1 MGHRA and CDR2 YSYEKL. CDR3 bases: TGCGCCAGCAGCCAAGATACAGAAAACTATGGCTACACCTTC. This codes for CASSQDTENYGYTF.

This clonotype was seen more than once but under ten times. The chain combines TRBV12-3 or TRBV12-4 with TRBJ2-3; D may be TRBD1 (6 bases). CDR3 size: 15 residues. Between the trimmed V and J ends, which lost 3 bases and 2 bases, there was a span of 12 bases. The CDR3 sequence: CASSFGGGSTDTQYF. The CDR3 DNA follows: TGTGCCAGCAGTTTTGGGGGCGGGTCCACAGATACGCAGTATTTT.

This clonotype occurred a few times. J is TRBJ2-4 and V is TRBV12-3 or TRBV12-4; 10 nucleotides line up with TRBD1. The V and J ends lost 4 bases and 8 bases, in that order; junction bases with no gene match: 5. The CDR3 runs 14 residues. The CDR3 loop reads CASSSPGTGDIQYF. The DNA of the CDR3 is TGTGCCAGCAGTTCCCCTGGGACAGGGGACATTCAGTACTTC.

This clonotype turned up a few times. The J gene is TRBJ1-6, the V gene TRBV6-6, with D possibly matching TRBD1 (5 bases). The germline V gene has CDR1 MNHNY and CDR2 SVGAGI (reference sequence). The V gene lost 8 bases and the J gene lost 4 bases, with 9 bases spanning the gap. CDR3 length: 13 amino acids. CDR3 nucleotides: TGTGCCAGCGCGGCAGGGTATAATTCACCCCTCCACTTT. Amino acid sequence: CASAAGYNSPLHF.

With regard to this clonotype: One base away lies a much larger clone, so this may be a sequencing read error. The J gene is TRBJ2-5, the V gene TRBV4-1; perhaps TRBD1 as D (5 bases). Germline CDR1 reads MGHRA; CDR2 reads YSYEKL. This CDR3 region has 15 residues. The CDR3 DNA is TGCGCCAACAGCCAAGAATCGTCCAGGGAAGAGACCCAGTACTTC. Encoded protein: CANSQESSREETQYF.

The V gene is TRBV24-1, the J gene TRBJ2-7, with 11 bases lining up with TRBD1. This CDR3 comprises 15 residues. With V trimmed by 4 bases and J by 4 bases, 5 bases remained unmatched. CDR1 and CDR2 (germline): KGHDR, SFDVKD. The CDR3 DNA reads as TGTGCCACCAGTGACCCGGGACAGGGGGGTTACGAGCAGTACTTC. This translates into CATSDPGQGGYEQYF.

The V gene is TRBV18, the J gene TRBJ2-4; tentative D call: TRBD2 (6 bases). V shed 3 bases and J shed 8 bases, with 17 bases lying between them. This CDR3 has 15 amino acids. Germline V gene lookup returns CDR1 KGHSH and CDR2 LQKENI. The CDR3 DNA reads as TGTGCCAGCTCACCTAGGCAGGGTTGGAGGGACATTCAGTACTTC. This translates into CASSPRQGWRDIQYF.

V usage is TRBV11-2 and J usage is TRBJ1-6, with TRBD1 as a possible D gene (5 bases). Trimming cost V 4 bases and J 11 bases, with 9 bases left between them. The germline V gene encodes CDR1 SGHAT and CDR2 FQNNGV. CDR3 size: 12 residues. Here the CDR3 DNA reads TGTGCCAGCAGCTCTGGGGGGACACCCCTCCACTTT. This gives the protein CASSSGGTPLHF.

This clonotype occurred once. The chain joins TRBV3-1 to TRBJ1-1; D is uncertain. Looked up from germline, CDR1 is LGHDT and CDR2 is YNNKEL (reference sequence). The CDR3 totals 15 residues. V was clipped by 4 bases and J by 7 bases, with 19 bases between them. In nucleotides, the CDR3 is TGTGCCAGCAGCCCGGGGTTGCGGGCAAAGGGTGAAGCTTTCTTT. It translates to CASSPGLRAKGEAFF.

This clonotype was detected ten times or more. The chain recombines TRBV5-1 with TRBJ1-2, with a weak D call TRBD1 (5 bases). Trimming removed 4 bases from V and 6 bases from J, with 16 bases in between. Germline V CDR1 and CDR2: SGHRS, YFSETQ. The CDR3 covers 14 residues. The CDR3 loop reads CASSVAGTIDGYTF. The CDR3 DNA reads as TGCGCCAGCAGCGTCGCCGGGACCATTGATGGCTACACCTTC.

The chain couples TRBV29-1 to TRBJ1-2; 10 bases map to TRBD1. Per germline, CDR1 SQVTM and CDR2 ANQGSEA. The CDR3 has 14 amino acids. V was clipped by 3 bases and J by 8 bases; unmatched bases: 9. CDR3 residues: CSVDRDRGRGGYTF. As DNA, the CDR3 is TGCAGCGTTGACCGGGACAGGGGCCGGGGGGGCTACACCTTC. The full variable domain, in which reference TRBV29-1 and TRBJ1-2 provide the parts outside the CDR3, is SAVISQKPSRDICQRGTSLTIQCQVDSQVTMMFWYRQQPGQSLTLIATANQGSEATYESGFVIDKFPISRPNLTFSTLTVSNMSPEDSSIYLCSVDRDRGRGGYTFGSGTRLTVV.

This clonotype was observed a few times. J is TRBJ2-1 and V is TRBV14; 13 nucleotides align to TRBD2. From germline, CDR1 is SGHDN and CDR2 FVKESK. The CDR3 is made up of 13 amino acids. J was trimmed by 16 bases and V by 4 bases; bases with no gene match: 7. CDR3 sequence (DNA): TGTGCCAGCAGCCTATTACTAGCGGGAGGGCTTTTCTTC. Amino acids: CASSLLLAGGLFF.

This clonotype was counted a few times. J is TRBJ2-5 and V is TRBV5-1; perhaps TRBD2 as D (6 bases). The V end lost 4 bases, the J end lost 1 base, and 17 bases lay between the germline ends. From germline, CDR1 is SGHRS and CDR2 YFSETQ. The length of the CDR3 is 16 residues. The CDR3 region is CASSIQPRDSQETQYF. Written as DNA, the CDR3 is TGCGCCAGCAGCATCCAACCCCGGGACTCCCAAGAGACCCAGTACTTC.